The entry below gives a single T cell receptor beta chain sequence along with its context. This record belongs to a study of shared clonotypes between healthy human individuals. This CDR3 region has 13 residues. V lost 5 bases and J 1 base, leaving 10 bases between the germline ends. Germline CDR1 and CDR2: SGHRS and YFSETQ. At deep level, the assay was performed. TCRdb's copy holds only in-frame clones and misses some; the assay was immunoSEQ multiplex PCR. The sample records a few hundred thousand clones, 95% to 96% being singletons. Cells designated naive CD8 were CD45RO-negative and were positively selected for CCR7, with terminally differentiated effector memory CD45RA+ cells excluded.

The chain uses TRBV5-1 and TRBJ2-7; tentative D call: TRBD1 (6 bases). The TCR comes from a woman aged 30 to 39 in good health. The sequenced material came from naive CD8+ T cells sorted from blood. The CDR3 loop is CASSGTLSYEQYF. DNA for the CDR3: TGCGCCAGCAGTGGGACACTATCCTACGAGCAGTACTTC.